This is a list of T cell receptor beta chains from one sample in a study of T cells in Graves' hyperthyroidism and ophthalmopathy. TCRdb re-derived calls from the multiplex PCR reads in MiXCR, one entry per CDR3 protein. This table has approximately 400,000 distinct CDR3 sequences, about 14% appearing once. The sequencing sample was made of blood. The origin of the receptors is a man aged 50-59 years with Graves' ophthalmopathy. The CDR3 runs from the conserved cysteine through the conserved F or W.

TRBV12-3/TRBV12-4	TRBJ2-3	CASSFGIAGDTQYF
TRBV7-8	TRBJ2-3	CASSSALGLAGTTSTDTQYF
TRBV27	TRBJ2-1	CASSLPIRVAGGPYNEQFF
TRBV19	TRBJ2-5	CASSPSRDKKETQYF
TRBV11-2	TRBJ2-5	CASRDRGRETQYF
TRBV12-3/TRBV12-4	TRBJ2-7	CASSLLAGGSEQYF
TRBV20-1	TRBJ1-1	CSAELPGQGHTEAFF
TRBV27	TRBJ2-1	CASSPLVGSYNEQFF
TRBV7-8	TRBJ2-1	CASSLGGGRDGNEQFF
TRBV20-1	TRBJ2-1	CSARTFYNEQFF
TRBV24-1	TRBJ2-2	CATSDPSGSGTGELFF